The sequence of this T cell receptor beta chain was determined in a study of blood T cell repertoires in COVID-19. Study context: COVID-19 samples, acute and convalescent, were from the United States, Italy and Spain. PBMCs, B-cell-depleted T cells, or T cells provided the cDNA or gDNA that made up the material.

Original analysis: Amplification of reference gene primers was used by the study to estimate nucleated cell counts. Data came from immunoSEQ multiplex PCR; TCRdb stores just in-frame clones and leaves some out. V, J and clone size are taken as reported in that table, and D and trimming were inferred from the DNA itself. Among around 170,000 clones listed, more than 70% were seen once. Germline lookup yields CDR1 MNHEY and CDR2 SVGAGI. The CDR3 length is 14 residues. Germline trimming cut 6 bases from V and 5 bases from J; bases unmatched to any gene: 8. The clonotype was recovered from a man aged 50 or older with active or convalescent COVID-19. Sequencing was done on a sample of peripheral blood. J is TRBJ1-1 and V is TRBV6-5; 8 bases fit TRBD1. DNA for the CDR3: TGTGCCAGCAGGAGATCAGGGGGCGAGACTGAAGCTTTCTTT. This codes for CASRRSGGETEAFF.